Given below is one TCR beta chain in context. TCRdb re-analysed the RT-PCR reads in MiXCR, keeping a single row per CDR3 protein. The sample has about 680,000 distinct CDR3 sequences, approximately 15% seen once. The clonotype was recovered from a female donor in good health, serving as a healthy control. The specimen sequenced was memory CD4+ T cells from blood.

CDR3 bases: TGCGCCAGCAGCTCGGGTCGATCTGAAGCTTTCTTT. Encoded protein: CASSSGRSEAFF. This chain uses TRBV5-1 with TRBJ1-1, with D unresolved. V lost 3 bases to trimming and J lost 6 bases, with 9 bases between them. Germline V gene lookup returns CDR1 SGHRS and CDR2 YFSETQ. CDR3 length equals 12 residues.